This TCR beta chain was observed in a study of shared clonotypes between healthy human individuals. Study information: The plates for each donor numbered three CD4 naive, three CD4 memory, two CD8 naive and one CD8 memory.

The germline V gene encodes CDR1 SGHTA and CDR2 FQGNSA. V was pared by 2 bases and J by 6 bases, with 5 bases of the junction left unmatched. CDR3 size: 16 residues. Only in-frame clones appear in the TCRdb table, and some are missing; sequencing was by immunoSEQ multiplex PCR. The repertoire holds 800,000 to 950,000 clones, with 95% to 97% as singletons. Naive CD8 cells lacked CD45RO, underwent positive selection for CCR7 and left out terminally differentiated effector memory CD45RA+ cells. Comments on this clone: The antigen is undetermined.

Findings and caveats of the study: Clonotype sharing across several donors was observed for around 4.5% of naive CD4 clonotypes. Genetic and exposure-history diversity was limited by the few donors. Generation of non-shared clonotypes was less probable than generation of clonotypes shared by all four donors.

The chain recombines TRBV7-2 with TRBJ1-4; 11 bases line up with TRBD1. The TCR comes from a man aged 30-40 years in good health. Sequencing was performed on naive CD8+ T cells sorted from blood. The CDR3 loop reads CASSLNPGQGDEKLFF. For the CDR3, the DNA is TGTGCCAGCAGCTTAAATCCGGGACAGGGGGATGAAAAACTGTTTTTT.